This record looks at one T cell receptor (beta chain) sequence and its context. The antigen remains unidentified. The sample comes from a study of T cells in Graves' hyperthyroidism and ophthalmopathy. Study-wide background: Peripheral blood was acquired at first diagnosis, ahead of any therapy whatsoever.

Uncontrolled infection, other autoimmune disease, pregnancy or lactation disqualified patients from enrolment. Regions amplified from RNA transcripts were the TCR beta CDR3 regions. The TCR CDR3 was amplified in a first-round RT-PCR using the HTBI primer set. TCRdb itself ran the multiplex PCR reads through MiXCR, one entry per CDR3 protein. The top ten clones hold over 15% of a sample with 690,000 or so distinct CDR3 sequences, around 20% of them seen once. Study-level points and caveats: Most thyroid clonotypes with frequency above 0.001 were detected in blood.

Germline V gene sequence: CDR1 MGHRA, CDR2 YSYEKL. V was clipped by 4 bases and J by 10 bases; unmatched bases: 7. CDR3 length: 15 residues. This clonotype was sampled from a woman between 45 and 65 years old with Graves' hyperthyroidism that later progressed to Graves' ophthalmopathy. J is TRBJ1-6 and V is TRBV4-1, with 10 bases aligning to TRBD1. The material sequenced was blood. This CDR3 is CASSLGQGESSPLHF. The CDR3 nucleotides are TGCGCCAGCAGCCTTGGACAGGGGGAAAGCTCACCCCTCCACTTT.